This entry lists 29 T cell receptor beta chains sequenced from one sample in a study of blood T cells in healthy people across ages. A second PCR of roughly 7 to 11 cycles used a sample-barcoded 5' primer and a J-beta primer mix. TCRdb analysed the 5' RACE reads with MiXCR anew, one entry per CDR3 protein. The sample contains 1.5 million or so distinct CDR3 sequences, approximately 39% of which appear only once. Sample: blood. Receptor source: a woman aged 18-29 years in good health.

This chain uses TRBV7-2 with TRBJ1-2; unclear D gene. The length of the CDR3 is 13 residues. Germline lookup yields CDR1 SGHTA and CDR2 FQGNSA. Between the trimmed V and J ends, which lost 3 bases and 8 bases, there was a span of 13 bases. The chain's CDR3 is CASSFNLGTGYTF. As DNA, the CDR3 is TGTGCCAGCAGCTTTAATTTGGGAACCGGCTACACCTTC.

A few counts support this clonotype. The gene calls are TRBV20-1 and TRBJ2-3, with 8 positions matching TRBD1. V gave up 4 bases and J gave up 2 bases; unmatched junction bases: 11. The CDR3 contains 16 residues. CDR1 DFQATT and CDR2 SNEGSKA come from the germline V gene (reference sequence). CDR3 sequence: CSAIQGAGSPTDTQYF. The CDR3 bases are TGCAGTGCTATCCAGGGGGCGGGTTCTCCCACAGATACGCAGTATTTT.

For the CDR3, the DNA is TGCAGTGCTAAGTACGGACAGGGAATTGGCAAACTGTTTTTT. It is translated as CSAKYGQGIGKLFF. The V and J genes are TRBV20-1 and TRBJ1-4, with 8 bases fitting TRBD1. CDR3 length equals 14 residues. Germline V gives CDR1 DFQATT, CDR2 SNEGSKA (reference sequence). Trimming removed 4 bases from V and 11 bases from J; junction bases left unmatched: 12.

This clonotype came up a few times. The chain links TRBV6-1 to TRBJ1-1; no definite D call. V was cut by 8 bases and J by 0 bases, with 10 bases left in between. The CDR3 is made up of 13 amino acids. Germline V gene data show CDR1 as MNHNS and CDR2 as SASEGT. The CDR3 DNA reads TGTGCCAGCTGGAGGGCGCTGAACACTGAAGCTTTCTTT. The encoded protein is CASWRALNTEAFF.

In this sample, this clonotype turned up a few times. The chain recombines TRBV2 with TRBJ1-2; no clear D. The CDR3 sequence is 15 residues long. Germline lookup yields CDR1 SNHLY and CDR2 FYNNEI. V lost 3 bases and J 7 bases, leaving 18 bases between the germline ends. CDR3 sequence reads: CASSEAHSAISGYTF. CDR3 DNA: TGTGCCAGCAGTGAGGCTCACTCGGCTATCAGTGGCTACACCTTC.

J is TRBJ1-5 and V is TRBV20-1, with 10 bases aligning to TRBD1. CDR3 size: 15 residues. Germline CDR1 and CDR2: DFQATT and SNEGSKA (reference sequence). With V trimmed by 6 bases and J by 1 base, 6 bases remained unmatched. CDR3 nucleotide sequence: TGCAGTGCCCGACAGGGGGCTCGGAGCAATCAGCCCCAGCATTTT. Its translation: CSARQGARSNQPQHF.

The J gene is TRBJ1-5, the V gene TRBV15, with D unresolved. V lost 0 bases and J 0 bases, leaving 15 bases between the germline ends. Germline-derived CDR1 and CDR2 are LNHNV and YYDKDF (reference sequence). CDR3 length: 18 residues. CDR3 nucleotide sequence: TGTGCCACCAGCAGAGATATAACAGCGATTTATAGCAATCAGCCCCAGCATTTT. This gives the protein CATSRDITAIYSNQPQHF.

The rearrangement joins TRBV28 to TRBJ2-6; D gene ambiguous. Trimming cost V 6 bases and J 1 base, with 16 bases left between them. This CDR3 region has 17 residues. CDR1 MDHEN and CDR2 SYDVKM come from the germline V gene. The DNA for the CDR3 is TGTGCCAGCAGGATTACATCCGCTCCTTCTGGGGCCAACGTCCTGACTTTC. It encodes CASRITSAPSGANVLTF.

The V call is TRBV6-2 or TRBV6-3, the J call TRBJ1-5, with no clear D. The V and J ends lost 7 bases and 3 bases respectively, with 13 bases between them. Per germline, CDR1 MNHEY and CDR2 SVGEGT. This CDR3 region has 14 residues. CDR3: CASTPTNLNQPQHF. CDR3 nucleotides: TGTGCCAGCACCCCCACTAACCTCAATCAGCCCCAGCATTTT.

J is TRBJ1-5 and V is TRBV20-1; D is uncertain. The germline gives CDR1 DFQATT, CDR2 SNEGSKA (reference sequence). Trimming removed 5 bases from V and 3 bases from J, with 14 bases in between. This CDR3 spans 14 amino acids. CDR3 nucleotides: TGCAGTGCTGCGGGCGGCGCGTTCAATCAGCCCCAGCATTTT. Translation gives CSAAGGAFNQPQHF.

The sample holds a few counts of this clonotype. V is TRBV6-1 and J is TRBJ2-3; D not resolved. Germline V gives CDR1 MNHNS, CDR2 SASEGT. This CDR3 contains 15 residues. Trimming took 0 bases from V and 3 from J, leaving 10 bases between them. Here the CDR3 DNA reads TGTGCCAGCAGTGAAGCGATACTTGGGACAGATACGCAGTATTTT. Translation gives CASSEAILGTDTQYF.

Notes on this clonotype: The junction does not match germline at one end; this may be a read error. The J gene is TRBJ1-2, the V gene TRBV7-9, with a weak D call TRBD1 (5 bases). CDR1 and CDR2 from the germline V gene are SEHNR and FQNEAQ (reference sequence). This CDR3 spans 17 amino acids. The CDR3 sequence: CASSLGDVWSPNYGYTF. DNA for the CDR3: TGTGCCAGCAGCTTAGGGGACGTGTGGTCTCCTAATTATGGCTACACCTTC.

In this sample, this clonotype turned up a few times. A junction end diverges from the germline sequence, so it may reflect a read error. The chain is built from TRBV6-6 and TRBJ1-2, with no clear D. Germline values: CDR1 MNHNY, CDR2 SVGAGI (reference sequence). The CDR3 spans 10 residues. DNA of the CDR3: TGTGCCAGCAGCTACTATGGCTACACCTTC. Protein sequence: CASSYYGYTF.

The genes are TRBV13 and TRBJ2-5; D tentatively fits TRBD1 or TRBD2 (5 bases each). The germline V gene has CDR1 PRHDT and CDR2 FYEKMQ (reference sequence). The CDR3 consists of 16 residues. Trimming stripped 5 bases from V and 11 bases from J, with 27 bases between. The DNA for the CDR3 is TGTGCCAGCAGCCCAAAGGCCCTAGCAGGGCGCAATGAGCAGTACTTC. The encoded protein is CASSPKALAGRNEQYF.

The V call is TRBV24-1, the J call TRBJ2-1; D is possibly TRBD2 (6 bases). The CDR3 sequence is 15 residues long. Germline assignment: CDR1 KGHDR and CDR2 SFDVKD. The germline V and J ends were trimmed by 4 bases and 11 bases, with 20 bases remaining between them. CDR3 bases: TGTGCCACCAGTGACCCGGGACTCTTCGCTAGCCAGCAGTTCTTC. This gives the protein CATSDPGLFASQQFF.

The V and J genes are TRBV20-1 and TRBJ2-3; maybe TRBD2 (6 bases). From germline, CDR1 is DFQATT and CDR2 SNEGSKA (reference sequence). The length of the CDR3 is 14 residues. V was trimmed by 5 bases and J by 2 bases, leaving 14 bases between them. CDR3 sequence: CSARLEGITDTQYF. For the CDR3, the DNA is TGCAGTGCTCGACTAGAGGGTATCACAGATACGCAGTATTTT.

This clonotype was seen more than once but under ten times. This chain uses TRBV27 with TRBJ2-2, with D possibly being TRBD1 (6 bases). The V gene's germline CDR1 is MNHEY and CDR2 SMNVEV (reference sequence). Trimming removed 3 bases from V and 7 bases from J, with 15 bases in between. There are 15 residues in the CDR3. Written as DNA, the CDR3 is TGTGCCAGCAGTTTCGACAGGCGATATGGCGGGGAGCTGTTTTTT. Its translation is CASSFDRRYGGELFF.

This chain joins TRBV4-2 and TRBJ2-3, with D maybe TRBD1 (6 bases). CDR1 and CDR2 (germline): LGHNA, YNFKEQ. The CDR3 runs to 16 residues. Trimming left V 4 bases short and J 4 bases short, with 18 bases between. The CDR3 sequence: CASSRRGIDSSDTQYF. CDR3 in DNA: TGTGCCAGCAGCCGAAGGGGGATCGACTCCTCAGATACGCAGTATTTT.

This chain uses TRBV4-1 with TRBJ1-3; perhaps TRBD1 as D (5 bases). This CDR3 region has 16 residues. V was pared by 0 bases and J by 0 bases, with 9 bases between. CDR1 is MGHRA, CDR2 YSYEKL, per germline. CDR3 nucleotide sequence: TGCGCCAGCAGCCAAGATTTGGGGCTCTCTGGAAACACCATATATTTT. Its translation: CASSQDLGLSGNTIYF.

The rearrangement links TRBV29-1 to TRBJ1-2; no clear D gene. The CDR3 loop spans 13 amino acids. Germline-derived CDR1 and CDR2 are SQVTM and ANQGSEA. Trimming shortened V by 0 bases and J by 8 bases, and 13 bases separated the two germline ends. This CDR3 is CSVEDMVIGGYTF. Written as DNA, the CDR3 is TGCAGCGTTGAAGATATGGTTATTGGCGGCTACACCTTC.

The CDR3 DNA sequence: TGTGCCAGCAGTGGGCAGTCGGGTGGCAATCAGCCCCAGCATTTT. Translating it yields CASSGQSGGNQPQHF. This rearrangement joins TRBV2 to TRBJ1-5; D gene ambiguous. This CDR3 comprises 15 residues. V lost 4 bases and J 2 bases, leaving 12 bases between the germline ends. Germline CDR1 is SNHLY and CDR2 is FYNNEI.

This clonotype has more than one count but fewer than ten. The V call is TRBV29-1, the J call TRBJ1-1; D remains ambiguous. Trimming removed 6 bases at V and 3 bases at J, with 14 bases between. Germline V lookup: CDR1 SQVTM, CDR2 ANQGSEA. This CDR3 comprises 13 residues. The CDR3 here is CSVTGAWDTEAFF. For the CDR3, the DNA is TGCAGCGTAACGGGCGCCTGGGACACTGAAGCTTTCTTT.

The V call is TRBV5-1, the J call TRBJ2-5, with 8 bases aligning to TRBD2. The junction had 14 bases not matched to a gene; V was cut back by 5 bases and J by 11 bases. CDR1 SGHRS and CDR2 YFSETQ come from the germline V gene. The CDR3 covers 14 residues. CDR3 sequence: CASSSGTRYSEQYF. For the CDR3, the DNA is TGCGCCAGCAGTTCCGGGACTAGGTATTCTGAGCAGTACTTC. Using reference TRBV5-1 and TRBJ2-5 for the parts outside the CDR3, the full variable domain is KAGVTQTPRYLIKTRGQQVTLSCSPISGHRSVSWYQQTPGQGLQFLFEYFSETQRNKGNFPGRFSGRQFSNSRSEMNVSTLELGDSALYLCASSSGTRYSEQYFGPGTRLLVL.

This sequence joins TRBV12-3 or TRBV12-4 and TRBJ1-2, with 10 bases lining up with TRBD1. The CDR3 is 14 amino acids. Trimming cost V 8 bases and J 8 bases; bases outside gene matches: 11. The CDR3 coding sequence is TGTGCCAGCTGGGGGACAGGGGCTGACGGGGGCTACACCTTC. As protein: CASWGTGADGGYTF.

This clonotype was detected only a few times. The chain uses TRBV12-3 or TRBV12-4 and TRBJ2-7; D might be TRBD1 (6 bases). This CDR3 spans 14 amino acids. V gave up 6 bases and J gave up 6 bases, with 18 bases separating them. CDR3 sequence reads: CASSTRTDLGEQYF. DNA of the CDR3: TGTGCCAGCAGCACCCGGACAGACTTAGGCGAGCAGTACTTC.

V gene TRBV7-2 combines with J gene TRBJ2-5; TRBD1 might be the D (5 bases). This CDR3 is built from 13 residues. From germline, CDR1 is SGHTA and CDR2 FQGNSA. The germline V and J ends were trimmed by 5 bases and 5 bases, with 12 bases remaining between them. CDR3: CASSRGIRETQYF. CDR3 in DNA: TGTGCCAGCAGCAGGGGCATAAGGGAGACCCAGTACTTC.

This clonotype is a singleton in its sample. J is TRBJ1-2 and V is TRBV30, with a possible D match to TRBD1 (5 bases). V was shortened by 3 bases and J by 2 bases, with 7 bases between the two germline ends. From germline, CDR1 is GTSNPN and CDR2 SVGIG (reference sequence). The CDR3 is 12 amino acids. The CDR3 protein is CAWRQDNYGYTF. The CDR3 coding sequence is TGTGCCTGGAGACAGGACAACTATGGCTACACCTTC. Full variable domain (outside the CDR3, taken from reference TRBV30 and TRBJ1-2): SQTIHQWPATLVQPVGSPLSLECTVEGTSNPNLYWYRQAAGRGLQLLFYSVGIGQISSEVPQNLSASRPQDRQFILSSKKLLLSDSGFYLCAWRQDNYGYTFGSGTRLTVV.

The chain combines TRBV20-1 with TRBJ1-1, with D maybe TRBD1 (5 bases). Germline CDR1 and CDR2: DFQATT and SNEGSKA (reference sequence). The CDR3 runs to 13 residues. Trimming removed 0 bases from V and 6 bases from J, with 11 bases in between. The CDR3 DNA reads TGCAGTGCTAGAGAACGCAGGGCTCCTGAAGCTTTCTTT. Amino acids: CSARERRAPEAFF.

The chain joins TRBV20-1 to TRBJ1-6; D ambiguous. Germline loops: CDR1 DFQATT, CDR2 SNEGSKA (reference sequence). V shed 5 bases and J shed 7 bases, with 15 bases lying between them. The CDR3 length is 14 residues. The CDR3 here is CSAYRHRYNSPLHF. CDR3 nucleotide sequence: TGCAGTGCTTATCGCCACCGGTACAATTCACCCCTCCACTTT.